This record concerns one T cell receptor beta chain sequence. TCRdb re-called the 5' RACE reads; every CDR3 protein appears as one record, without DNA. The table lists some 210,000 distinct CDR3 sequences. The sample comes from a study of monozygotic twins with inflammatory bowel disease. The CDR3 sequence is 15 residues long. CDR1 and CDR2 (germline): SGHRS, YFSETQ. Sequenced material: blood. This clonotype was obtained from a human donor with ulcerative colitis or Crohn's disease, or a healthy co-twin of an affected twin (not recorded which). This sequence joins TRBV5-1 and TRBJ2-3; no DNA is available, so the TRBD1 call from TCRdb remains unchecked. CDR3: CASSLSVGAGDTQYF. The full variable domain, rest sourced from reference TRBV5-1 and TRBJ2-3, is KAGVTQTPRYLIKTRGQQVTLSCSPISGHRSVSWYQQTPGQGLQFLFEYFSETQRNKGNFPGRFSGRQFSNSRSEMNVSTLELGDSALYLCASSLSVGAGDTQYFGPGTRLTVL.